This TCR beta chain came from a study of shared clonotypes between healthy human individuals. Deep-level running was used for the assay. Here immunoSEQ multiplex PCR was the method, and the copy in TCRdb shows in-frame clones only, minus some. Among about 980,000 clones listed, about 80% were seen once. The germline gives CDR1 SGHRS, CDR2 YFSETQ. The V end lost 1 base, the J end lost 0 bases, and 11 bases lay between the germline ends. The CDR3 runs to 16 residues. Those who donated, Caucasian adults without exception, all lived in Nashville, Tennessee. Sequencing was carried out using memory CD4+ T cells sorted from blood. Sample subset: CD45RA-negative fraction. The sequence came from a man aged 18 to 29 in good health. V usage is TRBV5-1 and J usage is TRBJ1-3, with D perhaps TRBD1 (6 bases). The CDR3, as DNA: TGCGCCAGCAGCTTGTGGGGGCCTTCCTCTGGAAACACCATATATTTT. Protein sequence: CASSLWGPSSGNTIYF.